Listed below are T cell receptor beta chains from one sample, sequenced in a study of regulatory T cells in long-lasting Graves disease. One entry per CDR3 protein, called by TCRdb with MiXCR from the multiplex PCR reads. This sample yields roughly 420,000 distinct CDR3 sequences, of which 15% to 18% are seen a single time; about a fifth belongs to the top ten. This material consisted of peripheral blood mononuclear cells (PBMCs), taken at new diagnosis, from a patient treated with antithyroid drugs. The receptors originated from a female donor with Graves disease. Each CDR3 is given with its conserved first and last residue. A D gene is named only where the DNA matches it firmly. Where a row states a size, it is once, few, many or the class of an expanded clone; other rows omit it.

v_gene: TRBV9; abundance: many; d_gene: .; j_gene: TRBJ2-3; CDR3nt: TGTGCCAGCAGCGCGTATTCAGATACGCAGTATTTT; CDR3aa: CASSAYSDTQYF
v_gene: TRBV28; abundance: many; d_gene: .; j_gene: TRBJ2-7; CDR3nt: TGTGCCAGCAGTTGGAGGACGGCCTACGAGCAGTACTTC; CDR3aa: CASSWRTAYEQYF
v_gene: TRBV9; abundance: .; d_gene: .; j_gene: TRBJ2-1; CDR3nt: TGTGCCAGCAGCGTATACGAACTCAATGAGCAGTTCTTC; CDR3aa: CASSVYELNEQFF
v_gene: TRBV19; abundance: .; d_gene: .; j_gene: TRBJ2-2; CDR3nt: TGTGCCAGTAGTCACGGGACCGGGGAGCTGTTTTTT; CDR3aa: CASSHGTGELFF
v_gene: TRBV12-3/TRBV12-4; abundance: many; d_gene: TRBD2; j_gene: TRBJ2-3; CDR3nt: TGTGCCAGCAGTTTGTCGGCGGGAGGGCCCACAGATACGCAGTATTTT; CDR3aa: CASSLSAGGPTDTQYF
v_gene: TRBV12-5; abundance: few; d_gene: TRBD1; j_gene: TRBJ1-4; CDR3nt: TGTGCTAGTGGTTCCGAGACAGGGACTAATGAAAAACTGTTTTTT; CDR3aa: CASGSETGTNEKLFF
v_gene: TRBV9; abundance: .; d_gene: .; j_gene: TRBJ1-1; CDR3nt: TGTGCCAGCAGCGTAAGGGGGGGGACTGAAGCTTTCTTT; CDR3aa: CASSVRGGTEAFF
v_gene: TRBV5-4; abundance: many; d_gene: .; j_gene: TRBJ1-1; CDR3nt: TGTGCCAGCAGCTTCTTCGGAGGGCCGAACACTGAAGCTTTCTTT; CDR3aa: CASSFFGGPNTEAFF
v_gene: TRBV29-1; abundance: many; d_gene: TRBD2; j_gene: TRBJ2-5; CDR3nt: TGCAGCGTTGAAGATCTGGGGCTAGCGGGAGGGCCGGAGACCCAGTACTTC; CDR3aa: CSVEDLGLAGGPETQYF
v_gene: TRBV5-5; abundance: .; d_gene: .; j_gene: TRBJ1-1; CDR3nt: TGTGCCAGCAGCTTGATGGGCGTACTAAACACTGAAGCTTTCTTT; CDR3aa: CASSLMGVLNTEAFF
v_gene: TRBV2; abundance: .; d_gene: .; j_gene: TRBJ2-5; CDR3nt: TGTGCCAGCTATATTGGGGAGTTTGAGGAGACCCAGTACTTC; CDR3aa: CASYIGEFEETQYF
v_gene: TRBV20-1; abundance: many; d_gene: TRBD2; j_gene: TRBJ2-1; CDR3nt: TGCAGTGCTAGCTCAGCGGGAGGGCCGGAGAATGAGCAGTTCTTC; CDR3aa: CSASSAGGPENEQFF
v_gene: TRBV7-9; abundance: many; d_gene: TRBD1; j_gene: TRBJ2-1; CDR3nt: TGTGCCAGCAGCGGCCCTGGACAGGGGTGGAATGAGCAGTTCTTC; CDR3aa: CASSGPGQGWNEQFF
v_gene: TRBV18; abundance: .; d_gene: .; j_gene: TRBJ2-7; CDR3nt: TGTGCCAGCTCACCGGCTTACGATTCGAGCTCCTACGAGCAGTACTTC; CDR3aa: CASSPAYDSSSYEQYF
v_gene: TRBV5-4; abundance: many; d_gene: .; j_gene: TRBJ1-2; CDR3nt: TGTGCCAGCAGTTTAGACAACTTCGGCTATGGCTACACCTTC; CDR3aa: CASSLDNFGYGYTF
v_gene: TRBV11-1; abundance: many; d_gene: .; j_gene: TRBJ2-1; CDR3nt: TGTGCCAGCAGCTATGGGACGGCCCATAGGTTCTTC; CDR3aa: CASSYGTAHRFF
v_gene: TRBV15; abundance: .; d_gene: TRBD1; j_gene: TRBJ2-7; CDR3nt: TGTGCCACCAGCCTGGGACAGGGATACCCCTACGAGCAGTACTTC; CDR3aa: CATSLGQGYPYEQYF
v_gene: TRBV20-1; abundance: many; d_gene: .; j_gene: TRBJ2-3; CDR3nt: TGCAGTGCTCGCACAGATACGCAGTATTTT; CDR3aa: CSARTDTQYF
v_gene: TRBV12-5; abundance: .; d_gene: TRBD1; j_gene: TRBJ1-5; CDR3nt: TGTGCTAGTAACACAGGGGGCCATCAGCCCCAGCATTTT; CDR3aa: CASNTGGHQPQHF
v_gene: TRBV20-1; abundance: few; d_gene: .; j_gene: TRBJ2-6; CDR3nt: TGCAGTGCTGGCTCTGGGAACTCTGGGGCCAACGTCCTGACTTTC; CDR3aa: CSAGSGNSGANVLTF
v_gene: TRBV11-2; abundance: few; d_gene: .; j_gene: TRBJ2-5; CDR3nt: TGTGCCAGCAGCCGACTAATCCTGGAGACCCAGTACTTC; CDR3aa: CASSRLILETQYF
v_gene: TRBV3-1; abundance: many; d_gene: .; j_gene: TRBJ2-7; CDR3nt: TGTGCCAGCAGGCTGGGACCGAGCTCCTACGAGCAGTACTTC; CDR3aa: CASRLGPSSYEQYF
v_gene: TRBV7-9; abundance: .; d_gene: TRBD1; j_gene: TRBJ1-4; CDR3nt: TGTGCCAGCAGCCCCGAGGGGGCAACACAGAATGAAAAACTGTTTTTT; CDR3aa: CASSPEGATQNEKLFF
v_gene: TRBV30; abundance: many; d_gene: .; j_gene: TRBJ2-7; CDR3nt: TGTGCCTGGAGCTCCGGGGCCGAGCAGTACTTC; CDR3aa: CAWSSGAEQYF
v_gene: TRBV6-1; abundance: many; d_gene: .; j_gene: TRBJ1-5; CDR3nt: TGTGCCAGCAGCATAACAGGGTCCAATCAGCCCCAGCATTTT; CDR3aa: CASSITGSNQPQHF
v_gene: TRBV9; abundance: .; d_gene: .; j_gene: TRBJ2-1; CDR3nt: TGTGCCAGCAGCGTAGGGGACCCCGTCGATGAGCAGTTCTTC; CDR3aa: CASSVGDPVDEQFF
v_gene: TRBV10-2; abundance: many; d_gene: TRBD1; j_gene: TRBJ2-4; CDR3nt: TGCGCCAGCAGTAAAAACGGACAGGGTGGCATTCAGTACTTC; CDR3aa: CASSKNGQGGIQYF
v_gene: TRBV3-1; abundance: many; d_gene: TRBD2; j_gene: TRBJ2-2; CDR3nt: TGTGCCAGCAGCCCCACCACCCCGACTAGCAGAGCGAACACCGGGGAGCTGTTTTTT; CDR3aa: CASSPTTPTSRANTGELFF
v_gene: TRBV11-3; abundance: .; d_gene: TRBD1; j_gene: TRBJ1-1; CDR3nt: TGTGCCAGCAGCCCAGATGGACAGGGTTCGTCAGCTTTCTTT; CDR3aa: CASSPDGQGSSAFF
v_gene: TRBV7-9; abundance: many; d_gene: TRBD2; j_gene: TRBJ2-2; CDR3nt: TGTGCCAGCAGCTTAACCTTGACTAGCGGTCTAACGAACACCGGGGAGCTGTTTTTT; CDR3aa: CASSLTLTSGLTNTGELFF
v_gene: TRBV6-1; abundance: many; d_gene: .; j_gene: TRBJ1-3; CDR3nt: TGTGCCAGCAGAGTTACGCATGACCCCAGGGCGAGAGGAAACACCATATATTTT; CDR3aa: CASRVTHDPRARGNTIYF
v_gene: TRBV6-1; abundance: .; d_gene: TRBD1; j_gene: TRBJ2-3; CDR3nt: TGTGCCAGCACCAGCCGGGACAGGGAAGCAGATACGCAGTATTTT; CDR3aa: CASTSRDREADTQYF
v_gene: TRBV6-4; abundance: few; d_gene: .; j_gene: TRBJ1-5; CDR3nt: TGTGCCAGCAGCCCGAACCCAAGGACGGAGAATCAGCCCCAGCATTTT; CDR3aa: CASSPNPRTENQPQHF
v_gene: TRBV28; abundance: few; d_gene: TRBD2; j_gene: TRBJ2-1; CDR3nt: TGTGCCAGCAGTCTGGGACTAGCTAGGGTGTTCTTC; CDR3aa: CASSLGLARVFF
v_gene: TRBV30; abundance: many; d_gene: .; j_gene: TRBJ1-3; CDR3nt: TGTGCCGGGGAAGGGGTACGCGGAAACACCATATATTTT; CDR3aa: CAGEGVRGNTIYF
v_gene: TRBV18; abundance: few; d_gene: .; j_gene: TRBJ2-2; CDR3nt: TGTGCCAGCTCACCGTGGAGGGATGCCGGGGAGCTGTTTTTT; CDR3aa: CASSPWRDAGELFF
v_gene: TRBV2; abundance: many; d_gene: .; j_gene: TRBJ2-3; CDR3nt: TGTGCCAACAGTGAAAGGTTCCGGGACACAGATACGCAGTATTTT; CDR3aa: CANSERFRDTDTQYF
v_gene: TRBV27; abundance: many; d_gene: .; j_gene: TRBJ2-1; CDR3nt: TGTGCCAGCAGTTTGAGGGGGAGCTCCTACAATGAGCAGTTCTTC; CDR3aa: CASSLRGSSYNEQFF
v_gene: TRBV6-1; abundance: .; d_gene: .; j_gene: TRBJ2-1; CDR3nt: TGTGCCAGCAGTGTGAAAGAGCAGTTCTTC; CDR3aa: CASSVKEQFF
v_gene: TRBV29-1; abundance: few; d_gene: TRBD2; j_gene: TRBJ2-2; CDR3nt: TGCAGCGTTGACGTGGGCGTTGCGGGGGCCGGGGAGCTGTTTTTT; CDR3aa: CSVDVGVAGAGELFF
v_gene: TRBV5-1; abundance: .; d_gene: .; j_gene: TRBJ2-5; CDR3nt: TGCGCCAGCAGCCCCACAGGGAGGGAGACCCAGTACTTC; CDR3aa: CASSPTGRETQYF
v_gene: TRBV10-3; abundance: many; d_gene: TRBD1; j_gene: TRBJ2-1; CDR3nt: TGTGCCATCAGTCAGACAGGGGAAAACAATGAGCAGTTCTTC; CDR3aa: CAISQTGENNEQFF
v_gene: TRBV6-1; abundance: many; d_gene: TRBD1; j_gene: TRBJ1-1; CDR3nt: TGTGCCAGCACAGGGGGAGGTCACTTGAACACTGAAGCTTTCTTT; CDR3aa: CASTGGGHLNTEAFF
v_gene: TRBV18; abundance: many; d_gene: .; j_gene: TRBJ2-7; CDR3nt: TGTGCCAGCTCAGCCTACTTAGGCGAGCAGTACTTC; CDR3aa: CASSAYLGEQYF
v_gene: TRBV6-2/TRBV6-3; abundance: few; d_gene: TRBD2; j_gene: TRBJ2-1; CDR3nt: TGTGCCAGCAGAGGAGCGGGAAGTTTGAATGAGCAGTTCTTC; CDR3aa: CASRGAGSLNEQFF
v_gene: TRBV5-6; abundance: many; d_gene: .; j_gene: TRBJ2-5; CDR3nt: TGTGCCAGCAGCTTGGCCTCCCCAGAGACCCAGTACTTC; CDR3aa: CASSLASPETQYF
v_gene: TRBV6-2/TRBV6-3; abundance: many; d_gene: .; j_gene: TRBJ2-2; CDR3nt: TGTGCCAGCAATGGGGCCTGGGAGCTGTTTTTT; CDR3aa: CASNGAWELFF
v_gene: TRBV12-3/TRBV12-4; abundance: many; d_gene: .; j_gene: TRBJ1-5; CDR3nt: TGTGCCAGCAGTTTCGGGGGCCAGCCCCAGCATTTT; CDR3aa: CASSFGGQPQHF
v_gene: TRBV6-1; abundance: many; d_gene: TRBD1; j_gene: TRBJ2-7; CDR3nt: TGTGCCAGCAGAGAACAGGGGAGATCCTACGAGCAGTACTTC; CDR3aa: CASREQGRSYEQYF
v_gene: TRBV20-1; abundance: many; d_gene: .; j_gene: TRBJ2-3; CDR3nt: TGCAGTGCTGCCGGGGGATTGGCTAGCACAGATACGCAGTATTTT; CDR3aa: CSAAGGLASTDTQYF